Listed below are T cell receptor beta chains from one sample, sequenced in a study of blood T cell repertoires in COVID-19. Sequenced by immunoSEQ multiplex PCR; TCRdb stores in-frame clones only, minus some. Among roughly 320,000 clones, roughly 90% were seen once, and the ten largest hold 3% to 5%. The sequenced material came from PBMCs or T cells enriched from blood (not recorded which). All receptors derive from a woman aged 25 to 39 who had been exposed to COVID-19. Both conserved end residues are part of each CDR3. The D gene is left open where the match is weak. Clone size is stated in some rows and not others, as once, few, many or a class when expanded.

CDR3 | DNA | D | J | V | size
CASSYTGGDLIYGYTF | TGTGCCAGCAGTTACACAGGGGGCGACCTTATTTATGGCTACACCTTC | TRBD1 | TRBJ1-2 | TRBV27 | .
CASSTPGQYF | TGTGCCAGTAGTACCCCCGGGCAGTACTTC | . | TRBJ2-7 | TRBV19 | .
CASSIDPLNEKLFF | TGTGCCAGCAGCATAGACCCACTAAACGAAAAACTGTTTTTT | . | TRBJ1-4 | TRBV7-9 | .
CAWSGGTGSQPQHF | TGTGCCTGGAGTGGAGGGACAGGTAGTCAGCCCCAGCATTTT | TRBD1 | TRBJ1-5 | TRBV30 | .
CASSVGGRGYEQYF | TGTGCCAGCAGCGTAGGAGGGAGGGGCTACGAGCAGTACTTC | TRBD2 | TRBJ2-7 | TRBV9 | .
CATSDTADEQFF | TGTGCCACCAGTGACACGGCGGATGAGCAGTTCTTC | . | TRBJ2-1 | TRBV24-1 | .
CASSVGQGLTGELFF | TGTGCCAGCAGCGTAGGACAGGGGCTCACCGGGGAGCTGTTTTTT | TRBD1 | TRBJ2-2 | TRBV9 | .
CASSRTSGPNEKLFF | TGCGCCAGCAGCCGAACCTCAGGGCCTAATGAAAAACTGTTTTTT | . | TRBJ1-4 | TRBV5-1 | .
CSAREYGYTF | TGCAGTGCTCGGGAGTATGGCTACACCTTC | . | TRBJ1-2 | TRBV20-1 | .
CASSPRGQQPQHF | TGTGCCAGCAGCCCCAGGGGGCAGCAGCCCCAGCATTTT | TRBD1 | TRBJ1-5 | TRBV7-8 | .
CASSIVTQWNYGYTF | TGTGCCAGTAGTATAGTCACACAATGGAACTATGGCTACACCTTC | . | TRBJ1-2 | TRBV19 | .
CASRYTQGVNEKLFF | TGTGCCAGCAGGTACACGCAGGGCGTAAATGAAAAACTGTTTTTT | . | TRBJ1-4 | TRBV2 | few
CASSLALGLRDLTFF | TGCGCCAGCAGCTTGGCCTTGGGACTGAGAGACCTTACTTTCTTT | . | TRBJ1-1 | TRBV5-1 | .
CASRMDSSYNSPLHF | TGCGCCAGCCGAATGGACAGCTCCTATAATTCACCCCTCCACTTT | . | TRBJ1-6 | TRBV5-1 | .
CASSVDGQGDQPQHF | TGTGCCAGCAGCGTAGACGGACAGGGGGATCAGCCCCAGCATTTT | TRBD1 | TRBJ1-5 | TRBV9 | .
CASKAISSYNSPLHF | TGTGCCAGTAAAGCTATTAGCTCCTATAATTCACCCCTCCACTTT | . | TRBJ1-6 | TRBV19 | .
CVAGGMEMGGELFF | TGTGTCGCCGGGGGAATGGAGATGGGCGGGGAGCTGTTTTTT | . | TRBJ2-2 | TRBV10-3 | .
CASSETSSGTGELFF | TGTGCCAGCAGTGAGACTAGCAGTGGCACCGGGGAGCTGTTTTTT | TRBD2 | TRBJ2-2 | TRBV6-2/TRBV6-3 | .
CASSQGRGGRETQYF | TGTGCCAGCAGCCAAGGTCGTGGAGGGCGAGAGACCCAGTACTTC | . | TRBJ2-5 | TRBV4-2 | .
CASSLGQNPAFYNSPLHF | TGTGCCAGCAGCTTAGGACAAAACCCCGCATTCTATAATTCACCCCTCCACTTT | . | TRBJ1-6 | TRBV11-2 | .
CASSYGGPANYGYTF | TGTGCCAGCAGTTACGGAGGGCCCGCTAACTATGGCTACACCTTC | . | TRBJ1-2 | TRBV6-5 | .
CASKLSRSQETQYF | TGTGCCAGCAAGCTTAGTCGGTCCCAAGAGACCCAGTACTTC | . | TRBJ2-5 | TRBV6-5 | .
CASSLYSGNLKAEQYF | TGTGCCAGCAGCTTGTATTCAGGGAACTTGAAGGCCGAGCAGTACTTC | . | TRBJ2-7 | TRBV5-5 | .
CAITPGGTEAFF | TGTGCCATCACCCCAGGGGGTACTGAAGCTTTCTTT | TRBD1 | TRBJ1-1 | TRBV10-3 | .
CASSPARQFSSGNTIYF | TGTGCCAGCAGTCCGGCCCGACAGTTTAGCTCTGGAAACACCATATATTTT | . | TRBJ1-3 | TRBV6-6 | .
CASSQPGGQAQTF | TGTGCCAGCAGCCAACCTGGGGGACAGGCCCAGACCTTC | TRBD1 | TRBJ1-2 | TRBV3-1/TRBV3-2 | .
CASSSGVSTDTQYF | TGTGCCAGCAGCTCCGGGGTTAGCACAGATACGCAGTATTTT | . | TRBJ2-3 | TRBV7-2 | .
CASSQEQGTLAKNIQYF | TGTGCCAGCAGCCAAGAACAGGGGACCCTAGCCAAAAACATTCAGTACTTC | TRBD1 | TRBJ2-4 | TRBV4-2 | .
CARQGTGGVGAAEQYF | TGCGCCCGCCAAGGGACAGGCGGGGTTGGGGCCGCCGAGCAGTACTTC | TRBD1 | TRBJ2-7 | TRBV5-1 | .
CASSQANVGQGYNSPLHF | TGTGCCAGCAGCCAAGCCAATGTGGGACAGGGTTATAATTCACCCCTCCACTTT | TRBD1 | TRBJ1-6 | TRBV3-1/TRBV3-2 | .
CASSLTGTGTDTQYF | TGTGCCAGCAGCCTGACAGGGACCGGCACAGATACGCAGTATTTT | TRBD1 | TRBJ2-3 | TRBV28 | .
CSAGTGNIATNEKLFF | TGCAGCGCCGGGACAGGGAACATAGCAACTAATGAAAAACTGTTTTTT | TRBD1 | TRBJ1-4 | TRBV29-1 | .
CARDRTGGSRNYGYTF | TGTGCCAGAGACAGGACAGGGGGCTCCCGTAACTATGGCTACACCTTC | TRBD1 | TRBJ1-2 | TRBV19 | .
CASSLSRTSYGYTF | TGTGCCAGCAGTTTATCGAGGACAAGCTATGGCTACACCTTC | . | TRBJ1-2 | TRBV27 | .
CASSLGAGGYNEQFF | TGTGCCAGCAGCTTAGGAGCGGGGGGATACAATGAGCAGTTCTTC | TRBD2 | TRBJ2-1 | TRBV11-1 | .
CASRTAGGQEQYF | TGTGCCAGTAGAACAGCGGGGGGGCAAGAGCAGTACTTC | TRBD2 | TRBJ2-7 | TRBV11-2 | .
CATSTDRGYEQYF | TGTGCCACCAGCACGGACAGGGGGTACGAGCAGTACTTC | TRBD1 | TRBJ2-7 | TRBV15 | once
CASAGPTAYGYTF | TGTGCCAGCGCGGGCCCAACAGCATATGGCTACACCTTC | . | TRBJ1-2 | TRBV2 | .
CASSYGGEETQYF | TGTGCCAGCAGCTACGGGGGGGAAGAGACCCAGTACTTC | TRBD2 | TRBJ2-5 | TRBV6-5 | .
CASSRTDLYEQYF | TGTGCCAGCAGCAGGACAGACCTCTACGAGCAGTACTTC | . | TRBJ2-7 | TRBV11-2 | .